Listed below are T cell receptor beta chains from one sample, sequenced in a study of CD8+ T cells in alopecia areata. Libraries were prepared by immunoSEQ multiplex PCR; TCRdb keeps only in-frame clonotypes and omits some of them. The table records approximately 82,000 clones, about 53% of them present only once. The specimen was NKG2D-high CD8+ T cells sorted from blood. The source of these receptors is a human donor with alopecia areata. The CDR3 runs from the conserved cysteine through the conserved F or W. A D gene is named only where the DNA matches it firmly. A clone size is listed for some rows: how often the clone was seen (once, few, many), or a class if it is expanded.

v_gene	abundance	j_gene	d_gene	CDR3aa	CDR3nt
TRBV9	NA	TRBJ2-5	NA	CASSVGSGRGETQYF	TGTGCCAGCAGCGTAGGTAGCGGCCGAGGGGAGACCCAGTACTTC
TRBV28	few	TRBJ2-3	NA	CASSPISPLTDTQYF	TGTGCCAGCAGTCCAATAAGTCCTCTAACAGATACGCAGTATTTT
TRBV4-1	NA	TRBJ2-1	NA	CASSQERGTPIAEQFF	TGCGCCAGCAGCCAAGAAAGGGGGACTCCGATTGCTGAGCAGTTCTTC
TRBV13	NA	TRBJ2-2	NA	CASSFEQNTGELFF	TGTGCCAGCAGCTTTGAGCAGAACACCGGGGAGCTGTTTTTT
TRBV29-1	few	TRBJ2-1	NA	CSVDPAESYNEQFF	TGCAGCGTTGATCCAGCGGAGTCCTACAATGAGCAGTTCTTC
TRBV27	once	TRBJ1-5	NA	CASSFSNNQPQHF	TGTGCCAGCAGTTTTAGTAACAATCAGCCCCAGCATTTT
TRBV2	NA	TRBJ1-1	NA	CASSVGTFSEAFF	TGTGCCAGCAGTGTTGGGACATTCTCTGAAGCTTTCTTT
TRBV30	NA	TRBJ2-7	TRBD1	CAWRGTGLYEQYF	TGTGCCTGGAGAGGGACAGGGCTCTACGAGCAGTACTTC
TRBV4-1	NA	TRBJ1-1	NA	CASSPGGGTEAFF	TGCGCCAGCAGCCCAGGAGGGGGGACTGAAGCTTTCTTT
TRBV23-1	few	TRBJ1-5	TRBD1	CASSRSLNRDRLNQPQHF	TGCGCCAGCAGTCGATCCCTCAACCGGGACAGGCTCAATCAGCCCCAGCATTTT
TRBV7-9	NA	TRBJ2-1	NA	CASSLGGHEQFF	TGTGCCAGCAGCTTAGGAGGACATGAGCAGTTCTTC
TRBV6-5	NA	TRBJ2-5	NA	CASSSHQGETQYF	TGTGCCAGCAGTTCCCATCAGGGAGAGACCCAGTACTTC
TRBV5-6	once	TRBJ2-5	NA	CASSGHTETQYF	TGTGCCAGCAGCGGACATACGGAGACCCAGTACTTC
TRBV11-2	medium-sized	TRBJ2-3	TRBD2	CASLASGADTQYF	TGTGCCAGTTTAGCCAGCGGGGCAGATACGCAGTATTTT
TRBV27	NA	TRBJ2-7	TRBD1	CASSLVIRGPTYEQYF	TGTGCCAGCAGTTTGGTTATCAGGGGGCCTACCTACGAGCAGTACTTC
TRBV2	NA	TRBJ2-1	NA	CASTQAYQGGEQFF	TGTGCCAGCACTCAGGCTTACCAAGGGGGTGAGCAGTTCTTC
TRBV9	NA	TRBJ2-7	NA	CASSYGGDYEQYF	TGTGCCAGCAGCTACGGGGGAGACTACGAGCAGTACTTC
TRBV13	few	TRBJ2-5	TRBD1	CASRGQGQETQYF	TGTGCCAGCAGAGGACAGGGACAAGAGACCCAGTACTTC
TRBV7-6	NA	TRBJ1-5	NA	CASSMDSYSNQPQHF	TGTGCCAGCAGCATGGACAGCTATAGCAATCAGCCCCAGCATTTT
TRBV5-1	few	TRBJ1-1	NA	CASSPLEGNTEAFF	TGCGCCAGCAGCCCCCTAGAGGGGAACACTGAAGCTTTCTTT
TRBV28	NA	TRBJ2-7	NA	CASSPYNLAYEQYF	TGTGCCAGCAGTCCCTACAACCTCGCCTACGAGCAGTACTTC
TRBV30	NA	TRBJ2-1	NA	CAWGVEGNEQFF	TGTGCCTGGGGGGTCGAGGGGAATGAGCAGTTCTTC
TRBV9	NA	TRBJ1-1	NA	CASSATSANTEAFF	TGTGCCAGCAGCGCTACTAGCGCGAACACTGAAGCTTTCTTT
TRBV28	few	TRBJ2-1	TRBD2	CASSRLLAGDYNEQFF	TGTGCCAGCAGCCGACTACTAGCGGGGGACTACAATGAGCAGTTCTTC
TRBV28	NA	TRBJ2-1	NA	CASRGSHYNEQFF	TGTGCCAGCCGGGGCAGCCACTACAATGAGCAGTTCTTC
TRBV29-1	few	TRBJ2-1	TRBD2	CSVGTSVPHDEQFF	TGCAGCGTTGGGACTAGCGTACCACACGATGAGCAGTTCTTC
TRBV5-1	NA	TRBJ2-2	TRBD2	CASSLRLADFTGELFF	TGCGCCAGCAGCTTGAGGCTAGCGGATTTCACCGGGGAGCTGTTTTTT
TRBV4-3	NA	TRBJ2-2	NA	CASSQYGLVGELFF	TGCGCCAGCAGCCAATATGGGCTCGTCGGGGAGCTGTTTTTT